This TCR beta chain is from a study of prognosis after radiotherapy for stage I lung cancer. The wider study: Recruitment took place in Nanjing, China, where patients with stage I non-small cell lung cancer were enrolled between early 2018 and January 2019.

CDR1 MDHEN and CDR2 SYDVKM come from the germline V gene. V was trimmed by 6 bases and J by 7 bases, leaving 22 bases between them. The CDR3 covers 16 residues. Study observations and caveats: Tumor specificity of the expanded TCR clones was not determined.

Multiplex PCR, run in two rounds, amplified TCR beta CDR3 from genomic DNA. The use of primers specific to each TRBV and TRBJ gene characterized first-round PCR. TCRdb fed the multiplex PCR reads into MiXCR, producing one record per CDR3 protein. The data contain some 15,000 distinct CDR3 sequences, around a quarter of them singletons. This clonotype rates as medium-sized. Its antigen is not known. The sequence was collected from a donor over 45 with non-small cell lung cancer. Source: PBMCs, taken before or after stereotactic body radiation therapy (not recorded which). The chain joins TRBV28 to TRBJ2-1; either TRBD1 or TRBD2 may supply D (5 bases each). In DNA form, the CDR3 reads TGTGCCAGCAGCTTAGCCGGGACCGGTCTTTGGAATGAGCAGTTCTTC. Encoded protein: CASSLAGTGLWNEQFF. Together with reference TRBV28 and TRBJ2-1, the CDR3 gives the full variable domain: DVKVTQSSRYLVKRTGEKVFLECVQDMDHENMFWYRQDPGLGLRLIYFSYDVKMKEKGDIPEGYSVSREKKERFSLILESASTNQTSMYLCASSLAGTGLWNEQFFGPGTRLTVL.